The 5 T cell receptor beta chains listed next were all sequenced from one sample in a study of OX40 agonist ivuxolimab in advanced cancers. TCRdb keeps only in-frame clones here, not all; method: immunoSEQ multiplex PCR. The repertoire holds some 59,000 clones, with roughly nine tenths as singletons. The specimen was CD4+ or CD8+ T cells sorted from blood, collected in a trial of the OX40 agonist ivuxolimab. Every receptor here comes from an adult with an advanced solid tumor such as melanoma, head and neck, liver or kidney cancer.

Only one count was recorded for this clone. The chain couples TRBV10-2 to TRBJ2-5; D uncertain. Germline V CDR1 and CDR2: WSHSY, SAAADI. With 10 bases removed from V and 5 bases from J, the gap between germline ends came to 5 bases. The CDR3 has 9 residues. CDR3 in DNA: TGCGCCAACCCGGAGACCCAGTACTTC. Translated: CANPETQYF.

The chain combines TRBV7-5 with TRBJ2-7; the table's D call of TRBD2 was not tested on the DNA. TRBV7-5 is a pseudogene segment. CDR3 size: 15 residues. For the CDR3, the DNA is TGTGCCAGAAGCTTAGCCTTGTTAGTCTCCTACGAGCAGTACTTC. Translated, it gives CARSLALLVSYEQYF.

This rearrangement joins TRBV18 to TRBJ2-7; 11 bases fit TRBD1. The germline gives CDR1 KGHSH, CDR2 LQKENI. V gave up 3 bases and J gave up 3 bases; unmatched junction bases: 7. The CDR3 covers 16 residues. CDR3: CASSPPGQGVFYEQYF. For the CDR3, the DNA is TGTGCCAGCTCACCCCCGGGACAGGGGGTTTTCTACGAGCAGTACTTC.

V and J are TRBV7-9 and TRBJ1-6; TRBD1 agrees at 7 bases. The V segment lost 7 bases and the J segment 5 bases; nucleotides outside the gene matches: 8. The CDR3 runs to 15 residues. Germline loops: CDR1 SEHNR, CDR2 FQNEAQ (reference sequence). CDR3 nucleotides: TGTGCCAGCACCGAGGGGGGGACAGATAATTCACCCCTCCACTTT. Protein: CASTEGGTDNSPLHF.

The chain employs TRBV30 and TRBJ2-5; 9 bases are shared with TRBD2. The CDR3 runs 15 residues. Germline V gives CDR1 GTSNPN, CDR2 SVGIG (reference sequence). The ends lost 1 base at V and 7 bases at J; junction bases unmatched: 10. The CDR3 is CAWSALAGSPGTQYF. Here the CDR3 DNA reads TGTGCCTGGAGTGCCCTAGCGGGAAGCCCTGGGACCCAGTACTTC. Based on the CDR3 plus reference TRBV30 and TRBJ2-5, the full variable domain is SQTIHQWPATLVQPVGSPLSLECTVEGTSNPNLYWYRQAAGRGLQLLFYSVGIGQISSEVPQNLSASRPQDRQFILSSKKLLLSDSGFYLCAWSALAGSPGTQYFGPGTRLLVL.